The present T cell receptor beta chain was sequenced within a study of response to subunit inactivated influenza vaccine. Study-wide results and caveats: Only a handful of new T cells, the authors suggested, are recruited with each seasonal influenza vaccination.

A few counts support this clonotype. Its antigen is as yet unknown. One entry per CDR3 protein, called by TCRdb with MiXCR from the RT-PCR reads. The sample lists over 750,000 distinct CDR3 sequences; approximately 21% were seen once. Germline V CDR1 and CDR2: LGHNA, YNFKEQ. This CDR3 contains 15 residues. Deletions cut 0 bases from V and 4 bases from J, with 10 bases between. This TCR came from a man in his fifties who received an inactivated influenza vaccine. This specimen was PBMCs from blood, taken about 5 days after vaccination. The chain has TRBV4-2 and TRBJ1-5; no clear D gene. The CDR3 sequence is CASSQDWAENQPQHF. Written as DNA, the CDR3 is TGTGCCAGCAGCCAAGATTGGGCGGAGAATCAGCCCCAGCATTTT.